These 21 T cell receptor beta chains were all obtained from the same sample, sequenced in a study of T cell repertoires in cytomegalovirus infection. TCRdb used MiXCR to reprocess the reads, holding one entry per CDR3 protein. Of about 110,000 distinct CDR3 sequences listed, 10% are singletons. What these receptors recognize is not known. Sample: PBMCs, sequenced either directly or after in vitro stimulation (not recorded which). These receptors were obtained from a human donor in good health (CMV status not recorded). Some clones in this sample may be carry-over from other donors' samples.

This clonotype showed up many times. This sequence joins TRBV28 and TRBJ2-1; a possible D gene is TRBD2 (6 bases). V shed 1 base and J shed 0 bases, with 16 bases lying between them. The germline gives CDR1 MDHEN, CDR2 SYDVKM. The CDR3 is 18 amino acids. The CDR3 region has the DNA TGTGCCAGCAGTTTATATCTGGGACTGAAGAGCTCCTACAATGAGCAGTTCTTC. It encodes CASSLYLGLKSSYNEQFF.

The chain is built from TRBV4-3 and TRBJ2-2; D possibly corresponds to TRBD2 (5 bases). Trimming shortened V by 1 base and J by 7 bases, and 13 bases separated the two germline ends. The CDR3 contains 15 residues. The germline V gene has CDR1 LGHNA and CDR2 YSLEER. The CDR3 is CASSQVTLEGGELFF. The CDR3 nucleotides read TGCGCCAGCAGCCAAGTCACACTAGAAGGCGGGGAGCTGTTTTTT.

The sample holds a few counts of this clonotype. The chain uses TRBV12-3 or TRBV12-4 and TRBJ1-4; no definite D call. This CDR3 region has 16 residues. V gave up 7 bases and J gave up 1 base, with 16 bases separating them. The CDR3, as DNA: TGTGCCAGCATTCCCGGCGAAGGTGGAACTAATGAAAAACTGTTTTTT. This codes for CASIPGEGGTNEKLFF.

In its sample, this clonotype was seen a few times. J is TRBJ1-4 and V is TRBV7-9, with D hard to call. Per the germline V gene, CDR1 is SEHNR and CDR2 is FQNEAQ (reference sequence). Trimming removed 9 bases from V and 4 bases from J, with 21 bases in between. The CDR3 runs to 16 residues. The CDR3 reads CASSPGPADINEKLFF. The CDR3 nucleotides are TGTGCCAGTTCTCCGGGCCCCGCCGACATTAATGAAAAACTGTTTTTT.

This clonotype occurred many times. The V call is TRBV7-9, the J call TRBJ1-1; no reliable D call. Trimming stripped 1 base from V and 4 bases from J, with 7 bases between. Germline V gene sequence: CDR1 SEHNR, CDR2 FQNEAQ (reference sequence). The CDR3 is 13 residues long. In nucleotides, the CDR3 is TGTGCCAGCAGCTTAGACGGGCTCACTGAAGCTTTCTTT. This translates into CASSLDGLTEAFF.

The chain links TRBV19 to TRBJ1-2; D is possibly TRBD1 (6 bases). Germline CDR1 is LNHDA and CDR2 is SQIVND (reference sequence). The CDR3 consists of 12 residues. Trimming took 4 bases from V and 7 from J, leaving 10 bases between them. The CDR3 is CASSNTGFGYTF. The DNA of the CDR3 is TGTGCCAGTAGTAATACAGGGTTTGGCTACACCTTC.

This clonotype was observed many times. V gene TRBV14 combines with J gene TRBJ2-3; 10 bases agree with TRBD1. CDR1 is SGHDN, CDR2 FVKESK, per germline. The CDR3 contains 15 residues. Trimming removed 6 bases from V and 2 bases from J; junction bases left unmatched: 5. CDR3 amino acids: CASRETGGITDTQYF. CDR3 in DNA: TGTGCCAGCAGGGAGACAGGGGGCATCACAGATACGCAGTATTTT.

V usage is TRBV7-9 and J usage is TRBJ1-1, with D tentatively TRBD1 (5 bases). Deletions cut 2 bases from V and 1 base from J, with 8 bases between. Per the germline V gene, CDR1 is SEHNR and CDR2 is FQNEAQ (reference sequence). There are 14 residues in the CDR3. CDR3 amino acids: CASSLLRGNTEAFF. DNA for the CDR3: TGTGCCAGCAGCTTATTGAGGGGGAACACTGAAGCTTTCTTT.

The chain uses TRBV10-2 and TRBJ1-1; 7 bases fit TRBD1. J gave up 6 bases and V 7 bases, and 14 bases lay outside the gene matches. Germline assignment: CDR1 WSHSY and CDR2 SAAADI. The CDR3 covers 15 residues. The CDR3 sequence: CASIPQKTGTAEAFF. DNA for the CDR3: TGCGCCAGCATTCCTCAAAAAACCGGGACAGCTGAAGCTTTCTTT.

This clonotype was seen at least ten times. The V gene is TRBV7-9, the J gene TRBJ1-1, with 9 nucleotides matching TRBD1. Germline V gene lookup returns CDR1 SEHNR and CDR2 FQNEAQ (reference sequence). Losses at the gene ends were 5 bases for V and 1 base for J; bases not matched to a gene: 8. The CDR3 has 16 amino acids. The CDR3 DNA reads as TGTGCCAGCAGCCCCCCGGGACAGGGAGGGAACACTGAAGCTTTCTTT. Its translation is CASSPPGQGGNTEAFF.

This clonotype was detected ten times or more. V gene TRBV19 combines with J gene TRBJ2-6; D might be TRBD1 (5 bases). Germline CDR1 and CDR2: LNHDA and SQIVND (reference sequence). The CDR3 has 14 amino acids. V was trimmed by 7 bases and J by 1 base, leaving 8 bases between them. The CDR3 DNA is TGTGCCAGTACTCAGGGATCTGGGGCCAACGTCCTGACTTTC. This codes for CASTQGSGANVLTF.

The rearrangement uses TRBV6-1 and TRBJ2-7; 7 nucleotides line up with TRBD2. The length of the CDR3 is 13 residues. Germline loops: CDR1 MNHNS, CDR2 SASEGT. Germline trimming cut 8 bases from V and 6 bases from J; bases unmatched to any gene: 10. CDR3 DNA sequence: TGTGCCAGCGATGACGGGAGGTTATCCGAGCAGTACTTC. This gives the protein CASDDGRLSEQYF.

This clonotype showed up many times. The rearrangement uses TRBV12-3 or TRBV12-4 and TRBJ2-3; maybe TRBD2 (5 bases). The CDR3 has 15 residues. Deletions cut 8 bases from V and 4 bases from J, with 19 bases between. For the CDR3, the DNA is TGTGCCAGCGCCAGACTTGGCCGGGGTGCAGATACGCAGTATTTT. This gives the protein CASARLGRGADTQYF.

This clonotype was found many times. The chain employs TRBV4-1 and TRBJ2-7; D uncertain. V was cut by 0 bases and J by 6 bases, with 18 bases left in between. This CDR3 comprises 16 residues. In germline, CDR1 is MGHRA, CDR2 YSYEKL. The DNA for the CDR3 is TGCGCCAGCAGCCAAGATCCGGCGTCGGGCAGGCCCGAGCAGTACTTC. Translation gives CASSQDPASGRPEQYF.

This clonotype was observed a handful of times. The J gene is TRBJ1-4, the V gene TRBV7-9; 7 nucleotides line up with TRBD1. The germline gives CDR1 SEHNR, CDR2 FQNEAQ (reference sequence). The CDR3 spans 14 residues. Germline trimming cut 2 bases from V and 4 bases from J; bases unmatched to any gene: 1. The CDR3 nucleotides are TGTGCCAGCAGCTTATGGGACAGTAATGAAAAACTGTTTTTT. It codes for CASSLWDSNEKLFF.

This clonotype came up many times. The chain employs TRBV7-2 and TRBJ1-2; 7 nucleotides line up with TRBD1. Germline V gene data show CDR1 as SGHTA and CDR2 as FQGNSA. V lost 1 base, J lost 8 bases, and 4 bases stayed unmatched. This CDR3 region has 13 residues. The CDR3 loop reads CASSLDRGGGYTF. CDR3 sequence (DNA): TGTGCCAGCAGCTTAGACAGGGGAGGAGGCTACACCTTC.

This rearrangement joins TRBV28 to TRBJ2-2; TRBD1 agrees at 7 bases. Germline V gives CDR1 MDHEN, CDR2 SYDVKM. V lost 3 bases to trimming and J lost 5 bases; unmatched junction nucleotides: 9. CDR3 length: 16 amino acids. The CDR3 sequence is CASSLAPTGNTGELFF. The DNA for the CDR3 is TGTGCCAGCAGTTTGGCTCCGACAGGGAATACCGGGGAGCTGTTTTTT.

This clonotype came up many times. The chain couples TRBV7-8 to TRBJ2-2; D is uncertain. This CDR3 is built from 15 residues. CDR1 is SGHVS, CDR2 FQNEAQ, per germline. V lost 5 bases and J lost 0, with 10 bases in between. The DNA of the CDR3 is TGTGCCAGCAGCCACTCACCTACGAACACCGGGGAGCTGTTTTTT. Residues: CASSHSPTNTGELFF.

This clonotype was detected many times. The V call is TRBV6-1, the J call TRBJ2-1; D could derive from TRBD1 or TRBD2 (5 bases each). The CDR3 has 12 amino acids. Trimming shortened V by 7 bases and J by 6 bases, and 10 bases separated the two germline ends. Germline V CDR1 and CDR2: MNHNS, SASEGT. DNA for the CDR3: TGTGCCAGCATACCGGGGACCAATGAGCAGTTCTTC. The encoded protein is CASIPGTNEQFF.

This clonotype has at least ten counts. This rearrangement joins TRBV12-3 or TRBV12-4 to TRBJ2-1; TRBD1 matches at 7 bases. V lost 1 base to trimming and J lost 7 bases; unmatched junction nucleotides: 7. This CDR3 comprises 15 residues. The CDR3 DNA reads TGTGCCAGCAGTTTAGGGGGTGGGACAGAAAATGAGCAGTTCTTC. Translation gives CASSLGGGTENEQFF.

This clonotype turned up a few times. The chain couples TRBV7-4 to TRBJ2-4, with TRBD1 matching 8 bases. The germline gives CDR1 SGHVT, CDR2 SQSDAQ. J was trimmed by 4 bases and V by 1 base; bases with no gene match: 15. This CDR3 is built from 19 residues. The DNA of the CDR3 is TGTGCCAGCAGCTTAGGTGCGAACCGAGACAGGGGACCAAAAAACATTCAGTACTTC. Its protein product is CASSLGANRDRGPKNIQYF.